This passage covers 20 T cell receptor beta chains from one sample sequenced in a study of T cell responses to AZD1222 COVID-19 vaccine. The table came from immunoSEQ multiplex PCR; TCRdb's copy has only in-frame clones and leaves some out. The table has 85,000 or so clones, just under 90% seen once. The sample was peripheral blood, taken on day 0 of AZD1222 vaccination. The source of these receptors is an adult in good health.

This sequence joins TRBV10-1 and TRBJ2-5, with TRBD2 as a possible D gene (5 bases). This CDR3 comprises 16 residues. Germline V gene lookup returns CDR1 WNHNN and CDR2 SYGVQD (reference sequence). Deletions cut 3 bases from V and 4 bases from J, with 18 bases between. In DNA form, the CDR3 reads TGCGCCAGCAGTGACTTTCCTCGGGGTGGAATAGAGACCCAGTACTTC. Translated, it gives CASSDFPRGGIETQYF.

The CDR3: CASSAGGTQYF. CDR3 DNA: TGTGCCAGCAGCGCGGGGGGGACGCAGTATTTT. This rearrangement joins TRBV7-3 to TRBJ2-3; 9 bases are shared with TRBD2. After removal of 5 bases from V and 9 bases from J, the junction contained 0 bases not matched to a gene. Germline CDR1 SGHTA, CDR2 FQGTGA. The CDR3 runs to 11 residues. The complete variable domain, with remaining parts taken from reference TRBV7-3 and TRBJ2-3, reads GAGVSQTPSNKVTEKGKYVELRCDPISGHTALYWYRQSLGQGPEFLIYFQGTGAADDSGLPNDRFFAVRPEGSVSTLKIQRTERGDSAVYLCASSAGGTQYFGPGTRLTVL.

The V and J genes are TRBV19 and TRBJ1-1, with a weak D call TRBD1 (6 bases). The CDR3 is made up of 14 amino acids. V lost 8 bases and J lost 0, with 13 bases in between. Germline V gene lookup returns CDR1 LNHDA and CDR2 SQIVND (reference sequence). The CDR3 sequence is CASRTGHLNTEAFF. CDR3 coding DNA: TGTGCCAGTCGCACGGGACACCTGAACACTGAAGCTTTCTTT.

The chain's CDR3 is CASSLVVARDRSGNTIYF. CDR3 DNA sequence: TGTGCCAGCAGCTTAGTGGTAGCTAGAGATAGGTCTGGAAACACCATATATTTT. The gene calls are TRBV7-9 and TRBJ1-3; D not resolved. The V gene lost 1 base and the J gene lost 1 base, with 17 bases spanning the gap. This CDR3 is 18 amino acids long. The germline gives CDR1 SEHNR, CDR2 FQNEAQ (reference sequence).

The V gene is TRBV5-1, the J gene TRBJ1-1; the match to TRBD1 covers 7 bases. V dropped 0 bases and J dropped 7; count of bases not matched to a gene: 3. The CDR3 consists of 13 residues. Per the germline V gene, CDR1 is SGHRS and CDR2 is YFSETQ. Here the CDR3 DNA reads TGCGCCAGCAGCTTGGGCGGGACAGTTGAAGCTTTCTTT. It encodes CASSLGGTVEAFF.

V gene TRBV6-1 combines with J gene TRBJ1-2; D perhaps matches TRBD1 (6 bases). The V and J ends lost 4 bases and 4 bases respectively, with 19 bases between them. Germline loops: CDR1 MNHNS, CDR2 SASEGT. The CDR3 covers 16 residues. This chain's CDR3 is CASSGYTIQGIYGYTF. As DNA, the CDR3 is TGTGCCAGCAGTGGGTACACCATACAGGGTATCTATGGCTACACCTTC.

The V call is TRBV9, the J call TRBJ1-1; the D is unclear. Germline CDR1 reads SGDLS; CDR2 reads YYNGEE. The CDR3 consists of 15 residues. Between the trimmed V and J ends, which lost 7 bases and 5 bases, there was a span of 21 bases. CDR3 residues: CASGGPADKGTEAFF. The CDR3 region has the DNA TGTGCCAGCGGAGGGCCCGCGGATAAAGGGACTGAAGCTTTCTTT.

The gene calls are TRBV6-5 and TRBJ2-4; maybe TRBD1 (6 bases). The germline V gene has CDR1 MNHEY and CDR2 SVGAGI. V was trimmed by 2 bases and J by 1 base, leaving 12 bases between them. There are 16 residues in the CDR3. For the CDR3, the DNA is TGTGCCAGCAGTTACGCCACAGGGTCGGCCAAAAACATTCAGTACTTC. Its protein product is CASSYATGSAKNIQYF.

This chain joins TRBV7-3 and TRBJ1-1; D is unclear. This CDR3 has 14 amino acids. Trimming left V 4 bases short and J 4 bases short, with 13 bases between. In germline, CDR1 is SGHTA, CDR2 FQGTGA. The CDR3 sequence: CASSSNSLSTEAFF. The CDR3 coding sequence is TGTGCCAGCAGCTCCAACAGTTTGAGCACTGAAGCTTTCTTT.

The gene calls are TRBV12-3 or TRBV12-4 and TRBJ1-2, with D perhaps TRBD1 (5 bases). There are 13 residues in the CDR3. V was cut by 4 bases and J by 8 bases, with 14 bases left in between. The CDR3, as DNA: TGTGCCAGCAGTTCCAGGACATCCAGGGGCTACACCTTC. Translating it yields CASSSRTSRGYTF.

This clone occurred once. The chain has TRBV3-1 (or the pseudogene TRBV3-2) and TRBJ2-2; TRBD1 might be the D (5 bases). Trimming took 0 bases from V and 6 from J, leaving 8 bases between them. CDR3 length: 14 amino acids. Per germline, CDR1 LGHDT and CDR2 YNNKEL (reference sequence). The CDR3 loop reads CASSQEGVPGELFF. The CDR3, as DNA: TGTGCCAGCAGCCAAGAAGGGGTCCCCGGGGAGCTGTTTTTT.

V usage is TRBV27 and J usage is TRBJ1-2, with D possibly matching TRBD1 (6 bases). The V and J ends lost 5 bases and 3 bases respectively, with 25 bases between them. Looked up from germline, CDR1 is MNHEY and CDR2 is SMNVEV (reference sequence). The CDR3 is made up of 18 amino acids. The CDR3, as DNA: TGTGCCAGCAGTCCATCGACAGGAAATTTAATACCTTACTATGGCTACACCTTC. Translated, it gives CASSPSTGNLIPYYGYTF.

The DNA of the CDR3 is TGCAGCGTTGAAGTGTCCATCAATCAGCCCCAGCATTTT. Protein product: CSVEVSINQPQHF. This chain connects TRBV29-1 to TRBJ1-5; D is ambiguous. CDR1 SQVTM and CDR2 ANQGSEA come from the germline V gene. The CDR3 consists of 13 residues. The V and J ends lost 1 base and 3 bases respectively, with 7 bases between them.

The rearrangement joins TRBV2 to TRBJ2-7; 8 bases map to TRBD1. Trimming removed 8 bases from V and 0 bases from J; junction bases left unmatched: 6. This CDR3 has 14 residues. Germline V gene lookup returns CDR1 SNHLY and CDR2 FYNNEI. CDR3 region: CASLRDRSSYEQYF. CDR3 nucleotides: TGTGCCAGCCTCCGGGACAGGAGCTCCTACGAGCAGTACTTC.

V usage is TRBV5-1 and J usage is TRBJ1-4; tentative D call: TRBD1 (5 bases). Trimming removed 6 bases at V and 8 bases at J, with 20 bases between. This CDR3 contains 15 residues. Germline V CDR1 and CDR2: SGHRS, YFSETQ. CDR3 loop: CASNHWGTLEEKLFF. The CDR3 coding sequence is TGCGCCAGCAACCATTGGGGGACTCTGGAGGAAAAACTGTTTTTT.

V usage is TRBV6-5 and J usage is TRBJ1-5; D might be TRBD1 (5 bases). This CDR3 spans 13 amino acids. The germline CDR1 and CDR2 sequences are MNHEY and SVGAGI. Between the trimmed V and J ends, which lost 6 bases and 4 bases, there was a span of 10 bases. CDR3 DNA: TGTGCCAGCAGGGGGCAGGTGAATCAGCCCCAGCATTTT. Protein product: CASRGQVNQPQHF.

The rearrangement joins TRBV9 to TRBJ1-2; the D gene is possibly TRBD1 (5 bases). Germline lookup yields CDR1 SGDLS and CDR2 YYNGEE. The germline V and J ends were trimmed by 3 bases and 6 bases, with 15 bases remaining between them. The CDR3 is 14 residues long. CDR3 protein: CASSEAGRGDGYTF. The DNA of the CDR3 is TGTGCCAGCAGCGAGGCAGGACGGGGGGATGGCTACACCTTC.

The chain couples TRBV24-1 to TRBJ1-2; 9 positions match TRBD1. Germline loops: CDR1 KGHDR, CDR2 SFDVKD. V shed 5 bases, J shed 8 bases, and the junction held 5 bases outside the gene matches. The CDR3 loop spans 13 amino acids. The CDR3 nucleotides are TGTGCCACCAGTGCCAGGACAGGGGTCGGCTACACCTTC. This gives the protein CATSARTGVGYTF.

For this clone: One junction end does not reproduce the germline sequence, and a read error may be involved. The rearrangement uses TRBV10-3 and TRBJ1-2; D unresolved. The germline V gene has CDR1 ENHRY and CDR2 SYGVKD. This CDR3 is built from 12 residues. This chain's CDR3 is CAMSDTSYGYTF. The CDR3 DNA reads as TGTGCCATGAGTGACACCAGCTATGGCTACACCTTC.

This chain joins TRBV2 and TRBJ1-5; D is unresolved. Trimming stripped 0 bases from V and 1 base from J, with 10 bases between. Germline lookup yields CDR1 SNHLY and CDR2 FYNNEI. The CDR3 has 16 amino acids. Here the CDR3 reads CASSEAGIRSNQPQHF. The CDR3 bases are TGTGCCAGCAGTGAAGCAGGGATCCGGAGCAATCAGCCCCAGCATTTT. Full variable domain (remainder filled in from reference TRBV2 and TRBJ1-5): EPEVTQTPSHQVTQMGQEVILRCVPISNHLYFYWYRQILGQKVEFLVSFYNNEISEKSEIFDDQFSVERPDGSNFTLKIRSTKLEDSAMYFCASSEAGIRSNQPQHFGDGTRLSIL.